This T cell receptor (beta chain) originates from a study of blood T cell repertoires in COVID-19. Germline V gene data show CDR1 as ENHRY and CDR2 as SYGVKD. The ends lost 2 bases at V and 9 bases at J; junction bases unmatched: 6. The CDR3 is 16 amino acids. Here immunoSEQ multiplex PCR was the method, and the copy in TCRdb shows in-frame clones only, minus some. The table lists over 400,000 clones, 70% to 90% of them singletons. Specimen: peripheral blood. The sequence was collected from a human donor in a cohort sampled during active COVID-19. The chain carries TRBV10-3 and TRBJ2-1; 14 bases map to TRBD2. Here the CDR3 reads CAISEGGLAGVFEQFF. The CDR3 DNA is TGTGCCATCAGTGAGGGGGGACTAGCGGGAGTTTTTGAGCAGTTCTTC.